One and the same sample provided the 31 T cell receptor beta chains below, sequenced in a study of cytomegalovirus exposure and HLA in healthy donors. This PCR relied on a set of 60 Vbeta primers and 13 Jbeta primers. The data were produced by immunoSEQ multiplex PCR, yet TCRdb's version contains in-frame clones alone and is incomplete. Seen here are about 93,000 clones, over 60% observed once, and the top ten hold about 5.4%. Sequencing was carried out using PBMCs. All receptors come from a boy under 18 in good health and CMV-seropositive.

This clone turned up a few times. This chain connects TRBV27 to TRBJ1-4; possibly TRBD1 for D (5 bases). This CDR3 region has 12 residues. The V gene lost 4 bases and the J gene lost 9 bases, with 9 bases spanning the gap. Germline V gene sequence: CDR1 MNHEY, CDR2 SMNVEV (reference sequence). CDR3 sequence: CASSSLGQKLFF. The CDR3 DNA sequence: TGTGCCAGCAGTTCCCTGGGGCAAAAACTGTTTTTT.

J is TRBJ1-2 and V is TRBV10-3; D might be TRBD1 (5 bases). Germline CDR1 reads ENHRY; CDR2 reads SYGVKD. The CDR3 is made up of 15 amino acids. V was pared by 10 bases and J by 8 bases, with 26 bases between. CDR3 nucleotide sequence: TGTGCCACCGGGACGGAGGGAGGGTGGTATCTGGGCTACACCTTC. Protein sequence: CATGTEGGWYLGYTF.

This clone has only a few counts. The chain has TRBV5-6 and TRBJ2-6, with D possibly matching TRBD1 (6 bases). V dropped 1 base and J dropped 1 base, with 12 bases sitting between them. This CDR3 is built from 17 residues. Per the germline V gene, CDR1 is SGHDT and CDR2 is YYEEEE. CDR3: CASSLKGHISGANVLTF. CDR3 nucleotide sequence: TGTGCCAGCAGCTTGAAGGGACACATATCTGGGGCCAACGTCCTGACTTTC.

V and J are TRBV5-1 and TRBJ2-1; the match to TRBD1 covers 10 bases. Germline CDR1 reads SGHRS; CDR2 reads YFSETQ. V gave up 3 bases and J gave up 5 bases; unmatched junction bases: 11. This CDR3 has 17 residues. The CDR3 reads CASSSGNRDRGHNEQFF. Written as DNA, the CDR3 is TGCGCCAGCAGCTCAGGAAACCGGGACAGGGGCCACAATGAGCAGTTCTTC. Using reference TRBV5-1 and TRBJ2-1 for the parts outside the CDR3, the full variable domain is KAGVTQTPRYLIKTRGQQVTLSCSPISGHRSVSWYQQTPGQGLQFLFEYFSETQRNKGNFPGRFSGRQFSNSRSEMNVSTLELGDSALYLCASSSGNRDRGHNEQFFGPGTRLTVL.

The V call is TRBV6-1, the J call TRBJ1-5, with no clear D. Trimming stripped 0 bases from V and 2 bases from J, with 8 bases between. Germline-derived CDR1 and CDR2 are MNHNS and SASEGT. This CDR3 contains 15 residues. The DNA of the CDR3 is TGTGCCAGCAGTGAAGCGCGGAGTGGCAATCAGCCCCAGCATTTT. Protein product: CASSEARSGNQPQHF.

The chain carries TRBV28 and TRBJ1-2; a possible D gene is TRBD1 (6 bases). Germline CDR1 and CDR2: MDHEN and SYDVKM. The CDR3 sequence is 14 residues long. Trimming took off 5 bases at V and 4 bases at J, with 14 bases between the two ends. The CDR3 region is CASSKQGYGYGYTF. The CDR3 DNA reads TGTGCCAGCAGTAAACAGGGTTACGGCTATGGCTACACCTTC.

Remarks on this clone: The sample holds other DNA sequences that translate to the same CDR3. This chain uses TRBV30 with TRBJ1-1; D is unclear. Germline V CDR1 and CDR2: GTSNPN, SVGIG (reference sequence). CDR3 length: 12 amino acids. V shed 1 base and J shed 1 base, with 4 bases lying between them. CDR3 DNA: TGTGCCTGGAGTGGGCAGAACACTGAAGCTTTCTTT. Protein sequence: CAWSGQNTEAFF.

The rearrangement joins TRBV5-1 to TRBJ1-1; D not resolved. This CDR3 is 14 amino acids long. Between the trimmed V and J ends, which lost 4 bases and 5 bases, there was a span of 15 bases. Germline CDR1 SGHRS, CDR2 YFSETQ. The CDR3 spells CASSRDLSGTEAFF. CDR3 in DNA: TGCGCCAGCAGCCGAGACCTATCGGGAACTGAAGCTTTCTTT.

The chain uses TRBV11-2 and TRBJ1-1, with D hard to call. CDR1 and CDR2 (germline): SGHAT, FQNNGV. Trimming took 6 bases from V and 0 from J, leaving 8 bases between them. This CDR3 has 13 amino acids. CDR3 nucleotide sequence: TGTGCCAGCAGGGCCGACTTGAACACTGAAGCTTTCTTT. Amino acid sequence: CASRADLNTEAFF. Combining the CDR3 with reference TRBV11-2 and TRBJ1-1 gives the whole variable domain EAGVAQSPRYKIIEKRQSVAFWCNPISGHATLYWYQQILGQGPKLLIQFQNNGVVDDSQLPKDRFSAERLKGVDSTLKIQPAKLEDSAVYLCASRADLNTEAFFGQGTRLTVV.

In this sample, this clone turned up a few times. The V gene is TRBV4-1, the J gene TRBJ1-3; D is ambiguous. Germline V lookup: CDR1 MGHRA, CDR2 YSYEKL. Trimming removed 1 base at V and 4 bases at J, with 14 bases between. The length of the CDR3 is 16 residues. In DNA, the CDR3 is TGCGCCAGCAGCCAAGGAGGCCCGATTTCAGGAAACACCATATATTTT. Translating gives CASSQGGPISGNTIYF.

The V and J genes are TRBV5-4 and TRBJ1-1; 10 bases align to TRBD1. The CDR3 is 17 residues long. In germline, CDR1 is SGHNT, CDR2 YYREEE (reference sequence). V gave up 10 bases and J gave up 1 base; unmatched junction bases: 16. The chain's CDR3 is CALGADRGRGGNTEAFF. CDR3 coding DNA: TGTGCCCTCGGGGCAGACAGGGGGCGCGGGGGGAACACTGAAGCTTTCTTT.

This clone was counted only a few times. The chain recombines TRBV30 with TRBJ2-7; D not resolved. The CDR3 consists of 11 residues. From germline, CDR1 is GTSNPN and CDR2 SVGIG (reference sequence). V was cut by 2 bases and J by 2 bases, with 4 bases left in between. The DNA of the CDR3 is TGTGCCTGGAGTCAGGCCTACGAGCAGTACTTC. Encoded protein: CAWSQAYEQYF.

The V and J genes are TRBV6-5 and TRBJ1-2, with TRBD1 matching 8 bases. After removal of 4 bases from V and 2 bases from J, the junction contained 6 bases not matched to a gene. The CDR3 spans 15 residues. In germline, CDR1 is MNHEY, CDR2 SVGAGI. The CDR3 is CASSFTRDRNYGYTF. The CDR3 DNA reads as TGTGCCAGCAGTTTCACCCGGGACAGGAACTATGGCTACACCTTC.

The chain combines TRBV9 with TRBJ1-3; the match to TRBD1 covers 7 bases. Losses at the gene ends were 3 bases for V and 0 bases for J; bases not matched to a gene: 12. Germline values: CDR1 SGDLS, CDR2 YYNGEE. The CDR3 sequence is 18 residues long. CDR3 DNA sequence: TGTGCCAGCAGCGAAACACAGGGGCGTCCTTTCTCTGGAAACACCATATATTTT. As protein: CASSETQGRPFSGNTIYF.

This clone has only one observation. The CDR3 bases are TGTGCCAGCAGCTCACAGGGCTCCGATGGCTACACCTTC. Amino acid sequence: CASSSQGSDGYTF. V is TRBV7-2 and J is TRBJ1-2, with D maybe TRBD1 (6 bases). CDR1 is SGHTA, CDR2 FQGNSA, per germline. V was trimmed by 4 bases and J by 6 bases, leaving 12 bases between them. The CDR3 is 13 residues long. The entire variable domain, with the rest obtained from reference TRBV7-2 and TRBJ1-2, is as follows: GAGVSQSPSNKVTEKGKDVELRCDPISGHTALYWYRQSLGQGLEFLIYFQGNSAPDKSGLPSDRFSAERTGGSVSTLTIQRTQQEDSAVYLCASSSQGSDGYTFGSGTRLTVV.

This clone has a handful of counts. V is TRBV6-5 and J is TRBJ2-1; 11 nucleotides align to TRBD2. J lost 5 bases, V lost 7 bases, and 7 bases had no gene match. This CDR3 is 15 amino acids long. Germline values: CDR1 MNHEY, CDR2 SVGAGI. The CDR3 DNA is TGTGCCAGCACCCTACTAGCGGGAGCCCACAATGAGCAGTTCTTC. Amino acids: CASTLLAGAHNEQFF.

This clone was seen only a few times. The V gene is TRBV5-4, the J gene TRBJ2-1; tentative D call: TRBD2 (6 bases). Per germline, CDR1 SGHNT and CDR2 YYREEE (reference sequence). The CDR3 is 12 residues long. V lost 4 bases, J lost 10 bases, and 12 bases lay in between. The CDR3 protein is CASSPTGREQFF. CDR3 nucleotide sequence: TGTGCCAGCAGCCCCACGGGGAGGGAGCAGTTCTTC. The whole variable domain, remainder taken from reference TRBV5-4 and TRBJ2-1, is ETGVTQSPTHLIKTRGQQVTLRCSSQSGHNTVSWYQQALGQGPQFIFQYYREEENGRGNFPPRFSGLQFPNYSSELNVNALELDDSALYLCASSPTGREQFFGPGTRLTVL.

The V and J genes are TRBV5-8 and TRBJ1-5; TRBD1 matches at 7 bases. V lost 4 bases to trimming and J lost 7 bases; unmatched junction nucleotides: 17. The V gene's germline CDR1 is SGHTS and CDR2 YDEGEE. This CDR3 contains 17 residues. The chain's CDR3 is CASSPATIKGARQPQHF. The CDR3 DNA is TGTGCCAGCAGCCCCGCTACCATAAAGGGGGCGAGACAGCCCCAGCATTTT.

This clone has just a few counts. The V and J genes are TRBV18 and TRBJ2-3, with TRBD2 as a possible D gene (8 bases). This CDR3 comprises 16 residues. The V end was cut by 0 bases, the J end by 3 bases, with 13 bases between. CDR1 is KGHSH, CDR2 LQKENI, per germline. The CDR3 DNA sequence: TGTGCCAGCTCACCACCCGGGAGGGGGCGGACAGATACGCAGTATTTT. Translation: CASSPPGRGRTDTQYF.

The genes are TRBV27 and TRBJ1-1; no clear D. Trimming took 5 bases from V and 11 from J, leaving 18 bases between them. Germline CDR1 MNHEY, CDR2 SMNVEV (reference sequence). This CDR3 is built from 13 residues. The CDR3 reads CASSRTVSRGAFF. CDR3 in DNA: TGTGCCAGCAGTCGGACTGTTTCACGAGGGGCTTTCTTT.

This clone has more than one count but fewer than ten. The J gene is TRBJ1-4, the V gene TRBV5-1, with 8 positions matching TRBD1. Germline assignment: CDR1 SGHRS and CDR2 YFSETQ. CDR3 length: 15 amino acids. The ends lost 3 bases at V and 8 bases at J; junction bases unmatched: 9. As DNA, the CDR3 is TGCGCCAGCAGCTCGGACAGGGCGGGAGGGGAAAAACTGTTTTTT. It yields the protein CASSSDRAGGEKLFF.

V gene TRBV6-1 combines with J gene TRBJ1-1; no reliable D call. The CDR3 sequence is 14 residues long. Germline assignment: CDR1 MNHNS and CDR2 SASEGT. Trimming stripped 6 bases from V and 5 bases from J, with 16 bases between. CDR3 loop: CASRTEGAITEAFF. In nucleotides, the CDR3 is TGTGCCAGCAGGACCGAGGGTGCTATTACTGAAGCTTTCTTT.

The rearrangement uses TRBV6-1 and TRBJ1-2; 7 nucleotides align to TRBD1. The CDR3 runs 14 residues. Trimming removed 3 bases from V and 8 bases from J; junction bases left unmatched: 9. Germline V gene lookup returns CDR1 MNHNS and CDR2 SASEGT. For the CDR3, the DNA is TGTGCCAGCAGTGATCCAGGGGGAGGAAAGGGCTACACCTTC. Protein: CASSDPGGGKGYTF.

The chain employs TRBV11-3 and TRBJ1-2; D possibly corresponds to TRBD1 (6 bases). V dropped 4 bases and J dropped 2 bases, with 20 bases sitting between them. The CDR3 spans 17 residues. Germline CDR1 reads SGHNT; CDR2 reads YENEEA. CDR3 amino acids: CASSSGTRGGRNYGYTF. For the CDR3, the DNA is TGTGCCAGCAGCTCGGGGACGAGAGGGGGTCGGAACTATGGCTACACCTTC.

This clone was counted only a few times. Compared with germline, one end of the junction differs, possibly owing to a read error. The chain joins TRBV29-1 to TRBJ1-5, with D unresolved. CDR1 is SQVTM and CDR2 is ANQGSEA in the germline V gene. The CDR3 has 13 residues. CDR3 coding DNA: TGCAGCGTTGAAGCAGGTTACAATCAGCCCCAGAATTTT. Its translation is CSVEAGYNQPQNF.

This clone was counted a few times. The chain links TRBV6-6 to TRBJ2-1; 10 bases align to TRBD2. The trim removed 4 bases at V and 5 bases at J, leaving 2 bases unmatched. The CDR3 loop spans 14 amino acids. Germline CDR1 MNHNY, CDR2 SVGAGI (reference sequence). CDR3 DNA: TGTGCCAGCAGTTCTAGCGGGGGAAACAATGAGCAGTTCTTC. This translates into CASSSSGGNNEQFF.

This clone was counted between two and nine times. V and J are TRBV4-1 and TRBJ1-1; maybe TRBD1 (5 bases). The CDR3 sequence is 11 residues long. Per the germline V gene, CDR1 is MGHRA and CDR2 is YSYEKL. The V end lost 8 bases, the J end lost 7 bases, and 11 bases lay between the germline ends. For the CDR3, the DNA is TGCGCCAGCCGTAGGGGCCGTGAAGCTTTCTTT. It encodes CASRRGREAFF.

V is TRBV4-1 and J is TRBJ2-7; D is unclear. Germline V CDR1 and CDR2: MGHRA, YSYEKL. The CDR3 runs 13 residues. Trimming removed 1 base from V and 7 bases from J, with 11 bases in between. CDR3 coding DNA: TGCGCCAGCAGCCAAGTCGGTGCGTATGAGCAGTACTTC. Translated, it gives CASSQVGAYEQYF.

This chain uses TRBV15 with TRBJ1-6, with D perhaps TRBD1 (5 bases). This CDR3 has 15 amino acids. V was cut by 0 bases and J by 9 bases, with 12 bases left in between. The germline gives CDR1 LNHNV, CDR2 YYDKDF (reference sequence). The CDR3 region is CATSRDRGFGSPLHF. The DNA of the CDR3 is TGTGCCACCAGCAGAGATAGGGGTTTCGGTTCACCCCTCCACTTT.

The chain uses TRBV6-5 and TRBJ2-6; D unclear. The germline CDR1 and CDR2 sequences are MNHEY and SVGAGI. The V end was cut by 6 bases, the J end by 1 base, with 7 bases between. This CDR3 comprises 14 residues. The CDR3 loop reads CASSARSGANVLTF. In DNA, the CDR3 is TGTGCCAGCAGCGCTAGGTCTGGGGCCAACGTCCTGACTTTC.

The chain employs TRBV4-1 and TRBJ1-1; D is undetermined. Germline assignment: CDR1 MGHRA and CDR2 YSYEKL. V lost 0 bases, J lost 4 bases, and 12 bases lay in between. The CDR3 sequence is 15 residues long. CDR3 region: CASSQEWPTGTEAFF. CDR3 in DNA: TGCGCCAGCAGCCAAGAGTGGCCTACGGGCACTGAAGCTTTCTTT.